Below are 18 T cell receptor beta chains sequenced from a single sample in a study of cytomegalovirus exposure and HLA in healthy donors. Clones were read by immunoSEQ multiplex PCR, and TCRdb kept only the in-frame ones, dropping some. The sample has 200,000 to 250,000 clones; approximately 88% are singletons. What was sequenced was PBMCs. These TCRs come from a woman aged 25-40 years in good health and CMV-seropositive.

The chain joins TRBV7-2 to TRBJ1-2; D may be TRBD1 (5 bases). The germline gives CDR1 SGHTA, CDR2 FQGNSA. Trimming took 7 bases from V and 1 from J, leaving 10 bases between them. The CDR3 length is 13 residues. The CDR3 DNA is TGTGCCAGCAAGGGGTGGGATAACTATGGCTACACCTTC. This encodes CASKGWDNYGYTF.

This CDR3 reads CASSLGTRLAGGQFF. DNA for the CDR3: TGTGCCAGCAGTTTAGGGACCCGTCTGGCGGGAGGGCAGTTCTTC. The rearrangement links TRBV27 to TRBJ2-1; 8 nucleotides agree with TRBD2. Per the germline V gene, CDR1 is MNHEY and CDR2 is SMNVEV (reference sequence). Germline trimming cut 2 bases from V and 12 bases from J; bases unmatched to any gene: 12. The CDR3 contains 15 residues.

Concerning this clone: Relative to the germline gene, one junction end is altered; a read error may explain this. This chain links TRBV6-5 with TRBJ2-5; no definite D call. This CDR3 comprises 11 residues. Germline loops: CDR1 MNHEY, CDR2 SVGAGI. CDR3 coding DNA: TGCGCCAGCAGTGAGGCAGAGACCCAGTACTTC. This sequence encodes CASSEAETQYF.

This clone has ten or more counts. The J gene is TRBJ2-1, the V gene TRBV6-4, with 9 bases that match TRBD2. CDR1 is MRHNA and CDR2 is SNTAGT in the germline V gene. The length of the CDR3 is 13 residues. V shed 4 bases, J shed 8 bases, and the junction held 3 bases outside the gene matches. The CDR3 region is CASSGTSVDEQFF. CDR3 bases: TGTGCCAGCAGTGGGACTAGCGTAGATGAGCAGTTCTTC.

This chain links TRBV30 with TRBJ1-1; the D is unclear. CDR3 length equals 13 residues. V shed 2 bases and J shed 3 bases, with 10 bases lying between them. Per the germline V gene, CDR1 is GTSNPN and CDR2 is SVGIG (reference sequence). CDR3 DNA sequence: TGTGCCTGGAGTCCCACCCAGTACACTGAAGCTTTCTTT. Translated: CAWSPTQYTEAFF.

DNA for the CDR3: TGTGCCAGCAGACGATACCGACAGGGGGCTAATGAAAAACTGTTTTTT. Residues: CASRRYRQGANEKLFF. J is TRBJ1-4 and V is TRBV27; 9 bases line up with TRBD1. Trimming took 6 bases from V and 3 from J; bases not matched to a gene: 8. The CDR3 extends over 16 amino acids. Germline V gene data show CDR1 as MNHEY and CDR2 as SMNVEV (reference sequence).

The rearrangement links TRBV18 to TRBJ2-7; D possibly uses TRBD1 or TRBD2 (6 bases each). CDR1 is KGHSH and CDR2 is LQKENI in the germline V gene. V was trimmed by 4 bases and J by 5 bases, leaving 15 bases between them. The CDR3 loop spans 14 amino acids. CDR3 coding DNA: TGTGCCAGCTCACGAGGGGGGTCTGTCGACGAGCAGTACTTC. The encoded protein is CASSRGGSVDEQYF.

The V gene is TRBV20-1, the J gene TRBJ2-5; TRBD1 matches at 7 bases. The germline gives CDR1 DFQATT, CDR2 SNEGSKA (reference sequence). V trimming: 6 bases; J trimming: 4 bases; junction bases outside the gene matches: 2. The CDR3 totals 11 residues. The chain's CDR3 is CSAQGVETQYF. DNA for the CDR3: TGCAGTGCCCAGGGGGTAGAGACCCAGTACTTC.

The chain couples TRBV6-1 to TRBJ2-7, with D perhaps TRBD1 or TRBD2 (5 bases each). This CDR3 comprises 15 residues. Germline CDR1 MNHNS, CDR2 SASEGT. The V end lost 4 bases, the J end lost 3 bases, and 16 bases lay between the germline ends. The CDR3 reads CASSASRGTGYEQYF. The CDR3 DNA reads as TGTGCCAGCAGTGCGAGTAGAGGGACCGGCTACGAGCAGTACTTC.

Comment on this clone: At the DNA level, this CDR3 is encoded by other sequences in the same sample as well. The chain is built from TRBV29-1 and TRBJ1-1, with D unclear. Between the trimmed V and J ends, which lost 4 bases and 5 bases, there was a span of 8 bases. The CDR3 has 11 amino acids. CDR1 is SQVTM and CDR2 is ANQGSEA in the germline V gene. The CDR3 sequence is CSVAKDTEAFF. CDR3 nucleotide sequence: TGCAGCGTTGCTAAGGATACTGAAGCTTTCTTT.

V usage is TRBV5-6 and J usage is TRBJ1-1; the match to TRBD1 covers 8 bases. J lost 3 bases, V lost 3 bases, and 4 bases had no gene match. This CDR3 is built from 14 residues. Per germline, CDR1 SGHDT and CDR2 YYEEEE. CDR3 in amino acids: CASSSGTGYTEAFF. DNA for the CDR3: TGTGCCAGCAGCTCCGGGACAGGCTACACTGAAGCTTTCTTT.

The chain combines TRBV27 with TRBJ1-3; D is perhaps TRBD1 (5 bases). The ends were cut back, 6 bases at V and 3 bases at J, with 12 bases in the middle. The CDR3 loop spans 14 amino acids. Germline V CDR1 and CDR2: MNHEY, SMNVEV (reference sequence). CDR3 loop: CASSFTGGGNTIYF. The DNA of the CDR3 is TGTGCCAGCAGCTTTACCGGGGGTGGAAACACCATATATTTT.

The chain joins TRBV9 to TRBJ2-5; weak D call: TRBD2 (5 bases). Trimming left V 0 bases short and J 1 base short, with 7 bases between. Germline V gives CDR1 SGDLS, CDR2 YYNGEE. This CDR3 has 14 amino acids. The CDR3 nucleotides read TGTGCCAGCAGCGTAGCGGGATTCCAAGAGACCCAGTACTTC. Translation gives CASSVAGFQETQYF.

This chain uses TRBV7-3 with TRBJ2-3; no reliable D call. CDR1 SGHTA and CDR2 FQGTGA come from the germline V gene. This CDR3 comprises 14 residues. V was cut by 5 bases and J by 1 base, with 10 bases left in between. CDR3 coding DNA: TGTGCCAGCAGCCTTGACTGGGGCACAGATACGCAGTATTTT. Translation gives CASSLDWGTDTQYF.

This chain uses TRBV28 with TRBJ1-2; D remains ambiguous. Trimming took 10 bases from V and 8 from J, leaving 23 bases between them. CDR3 length: 14 residues. From germline, CDR1 is MDHEN and CDR2 SYDVKM. CDR3 coding DNA: TGTGCCACCACTCTTGTGGCCCGGGAGAAGGGCTACACCTTC. It specifies CATTLVAREKGYTF.

A few counts support this clone. The chain has TRBV2 and TRBJ2-3; D possibly matches TRBD1 or TRBD2 (5 bases each). The CDR3 consists of 14 residues. V was shortened by 11 bases and J by 4 bases, with 19 bases between the two germline ends. CDR1 is SNHLY and CDR2 is FYNNEI in the germline V gene. The CDR3 protein is CAGGLDGVADTQYF. The CDR3 bases are TGTGCCGGGGGATTGGACGGGGTAGCAGATACGCAGTATTTT. Combining the CDR3 with reference TRBV2 and TRBJ2-3 gives the whole variable domain EPEVTQTPSHQVTQMGQEVILRCVPISNHLYFYWYRQILGQKVEFLVSFYNNEISEKSEIFDDQFSVERPDGSNFTLKIRSTKLEDSAMYFCAGGLDGVADTQYFGPGTRLTVL.

The chain recombines TRBV14 with TRBJ2-1; D may match TRBD1 or TRBD2 (5 bases each). Germline V gene lookup returns CDR1 SGHDN and CDR2 FVKESK. This CDR3 spans 16 amino acids. V gave up 5 bases and J gave up 3 bases, with 17 bases separating them. DNA for the CDR3: TGTGCCAGCAGCTTCCGGGGAGAAAGGGGCTACAATGAGCAGTTCTTC. Translating gives CASSFRGERGYNEQFF.

V and J are TRBV2 and TRBJ2-7; D may be TRBD1 (5 bases). The CDR3 length is 13 residues. Trimming left V 3 bases short and J 6 bases short, with 12 bases between. In germline, CDR1 is SNHLY, CDR2 FYNNEI. The CDR3 coding sequence is TGTGCCAGCAGTGATTTAGGGGTTGGCGAGCAGTACTTC. Residues: CASSDLGVGEQYF.